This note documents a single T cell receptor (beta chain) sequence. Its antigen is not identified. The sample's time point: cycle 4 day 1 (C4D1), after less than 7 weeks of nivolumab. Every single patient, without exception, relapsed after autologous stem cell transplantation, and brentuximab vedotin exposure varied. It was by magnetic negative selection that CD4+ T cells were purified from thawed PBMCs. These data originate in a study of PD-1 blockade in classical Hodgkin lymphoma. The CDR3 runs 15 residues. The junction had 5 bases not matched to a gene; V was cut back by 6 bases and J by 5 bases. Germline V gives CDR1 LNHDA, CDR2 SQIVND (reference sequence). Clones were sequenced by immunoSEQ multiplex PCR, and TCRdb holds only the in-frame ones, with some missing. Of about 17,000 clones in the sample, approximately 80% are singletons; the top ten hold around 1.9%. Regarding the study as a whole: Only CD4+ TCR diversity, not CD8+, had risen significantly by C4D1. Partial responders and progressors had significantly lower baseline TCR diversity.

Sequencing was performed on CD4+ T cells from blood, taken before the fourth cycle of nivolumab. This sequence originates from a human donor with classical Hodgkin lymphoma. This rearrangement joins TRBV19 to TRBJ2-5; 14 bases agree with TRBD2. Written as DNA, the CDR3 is TGTGCCAGTAGGGGGACTAGCGGGAGATATGAGACCCAGTACTTC. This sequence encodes CASRGTSGRYETQYF.